This is a list of T cell receptor beta chains from one sample in a study of tumor-infiltrating lymphocytes in primary liver carcinoma. Via MiXCR, TCRdb re-called the multiplex PCR reads, giving one row per CDR3 protein. The data show about 43,000 distinct CDR3 sequences, about three quarters seen once. Specimen: liver tumor tissue from sampling region 2. The receptors shown here come from a man aged 35-49 years with primary liver carcinoma and hepatitis B virus infection. Both conserved end residues are part of each CDR3. Each record gives: J gene, D gene, V gene, clone size, CDR3 length, CDR3 protein, CDR3 DNA. A D gene is named only where the DNA matches it firmly. Size is stated for part of the rows, as once, few or many counts, or as a class when the clone is expanded.

TRBJ2-7,-,TRBV30,-,14,CAGSNTGRGDEQYF,TGTGCCGGGAGTAATACCGGGAGAGGGGACGAGCAGTACTTC
TRBJ1-1,-,TRBV20-1,-,12,CSAPMTGIEAFF,TGCAGTGCTCCCATGACGGGCATTGAAGCTTTCTTT
TRBJ2-5,-,TRBV12-3/TRBV12-4,-,14,CPSSPARVEETQCF,TGTCCCAGCAGTCCCGCCAGGGTTGAAGAGACCCAGTGCTTC
TRBJ2-7,TRBD1,TRBV5-1,-,15,CASSRKDREENVQYF,TGCGCCAGTAGCCGTAAGGACAGGGAGGAGAACGTGCAGTACTTC
TRBJ2-6,TRBD2,TRBV6-5,-,18,CASSYKPSGSTGANILTF,TGTGCCAGCAGTTACAAGCCTAGCGGGAGTACTGGGGCCAACATCCTGACCTTC
TRBJ2-7,-,TRBV6-5,once,14,CASSTTANAYEQYF,TGTGCCAGCAGTACTACAGCTAATGCCTACGAGCAGTACTTC
TRBJ1-4,-,TRBV28,-,16,CTSSFGRVGIGEKLFF,TGTACCAGCAGTTTTGGTAGAGTGGGGATCGGGGAAAAACTGTTTTTT
TRBJ2-1,TRBD2,TRBV10-2,-,16,CASSEWTSGINTEQFF,TGCGCCAGCAGTGAGTGGACTAGCGGGATCAACACTGAGCAGTTCTTC
TRBJ2-6,-,TRBV10-3,-,15,CAINGTVSGANVLTF,TGTGCCATCAACGGGACGGTCTCTGGTGCCAACGTCCTGACTTTC
TRBJ1-1,-,TRBV20-1,-,13,CSASPDMNTEAFF,TGCAGTGCTAGTCCAGACATGAACACTGAAGCTTTCTTT
TRBJ2-7,TRBD2,TRBV28,many,15,CASSRGSGRTYEQYF,TGTGCCAGCTCCCGGGGTAGCGGGAGGACCTACGAGCAGTACTTC
TRBJ2-5,-,TRBV6-2/TRBV6-3,-,14,CTSSLDGRQETLYF,TGTACCAGCAGCCTGGACGGGCGCCAAGAGACCCTGTACTTC
TRBJ2-3,-,TRBV5-1,-,15,CACSGSGEGTDTQYF,TGCGCCTGCAGCGGATCAGGGGAGGGCACAGATACGCAGTATTTC
TRBJ1-4,-,TRBV28,few,15,CASSLSWGGREKLFF,TGTGCCAGCAGTTTATCCTGGGGGGGGAGGGAAAAACTGTTTTTC
TRBJ1-1,-,TRBV4-2,-,16,CTNSPRVSGLNTEAFF,TGTACCAATAGCCCGAGGGTCTCCGGACTGAACACTGAAGCTTTCTTT
TRBJ2-1,TRBD1,TRBV7-2,-,17,CASSLFSGDRTYNEQFF,TGTGCCAGCAGCTTATTTTCTGGGGACAGGACCTACAATGAGCAGTTCTTC
TRBJ1-2,-,TRBV28,-,16,CARSTPPGTWTYDYTF,TGTGCCAGGAGTACACCCCCTGGGACATGGACCTATGACTACACCTTC
TRBJ2-1,-,TRBV6-2/TRBV6-3,-,15,CASSCGTIMGNEQLF,TGTGCCAGCAGTTGTGGAACCATCATGGGCAATGAGCAGCTCTTC
TRBJ1-1,-,TRBV6-5,-,13,CASSSPWAVEAVF,TGTGCCAGCAGTTCCCCTTGGGCAGTAGAAGCTGTCTTT
TRBJ2-2,-,TRBV5-1,once,15,CASSFSPVDTGELFF,TGCGCCAGCAGCTTCTCTCCAGTGGACACCGGAGAGCTGTTTTTT
TRBJ1-1,-,TRBV11-2,few,14,CASSPLWPNTETFF,TGTGCCAGCAGTCCCCTCTGGCCGAACACTGAAACTTTCTTT
TRBJ2-3,TRBD2,TRBV15,-,17,CATSIDKGRELRDTQYF,TGTGCCACCAGCATCGATAAAGGGCGGGAGTTGAGAGATACGCAGTATTTT
TRBJ2-7,TRBD2,TRBV6-2/TRBV6-3,medium-sized,16,CASSYLAGRNTYEQYF,TGTGCCAGCAGTTACTTAGCGGGGAGGAACACCTACGAGCAGTACTTC
TRBJ1-3,-,TRBV28,-,17,CASSLILSATSGNTIYF,TGTGCCAGCAGTTTGATCTTGAGTGCCACCTCTGGAAACACCATATATTTT
TRBJ1-4,TRBD1,TRBV5-1,-,13,CGSSSQGNEKLFF,TGCGGCAGCAGCTCACAGGGGAATGAAAAACTATTTTTT
TRBJ2-5,-,TRBV29-1,-,14,CSLEDVGQGETQYF,TGCAGTCTTGAAGATGTCGGACAAGGAGAGACCCAATACTTC
TRBJ2-1,TRBD2,TRBV11-2,once,15,CASSFSGPLDNEYFF,TGTGCCAGCAGCTTTAGCGGGCCGCTCGACAATGAGTACTTCTTC
TRBJ1-1,TRBD1,TRBV6-2/TRBV6-3,-,14,CASSCSTGVTEAFF,TGTGCCAGCAGTTGCTCGACAGGGGTCACAGAAGCTTTCTTT
TRBJ2-1,TRBD1,TRBV4-3,medium-sized,14,CASSLDRGGNEQFF,TGCGCCAGCAGCCTGGACAGGGGGGGGAATGAGCAGTTCTTC
TRBJ2-7,-,TRBV5-4,-,13,CASSWDRPYEQYF,TGTGCCAGTAGCTGGGACCGCCCCTACGAGCAGTACTTC
TRBJ1-2,-,TRBV29-1,-,18,CSVGAPTGAQSANYGYTF,TGCAGCGTTGGGGCACCAACAGGAGCTCAATCGGCTAACTATGGCTACACCTTC
TRBJ1-3,-,TRBV10-3,-,16,CAMANRDTASGNTIYF,TGTGCCATGGCAAACCGGGACACCGCCTCTGGAAACACCATATATTTT
TRBJ1-1,TRBD1,TRBV11-2,-,16,CACSLDRTGIDTEVFF,TGTGCCTGCAGCTTAGATCGGACAGGGATAGACACTGAAGTTTTCTTT
TRBJ1-4,-,TRBV28,-,14,CANSPLTGGEKLFF,TGTGCCAACAGTCCGCTGACGGGAGGCGAAAAACTGTTTTTT
TRBJ2-7,-,TRBV5-1,many,13,CASGPMGPHEQYF,TGCGCCAGCGGCCCAATGGGTCCCCACGAGCAGTACTTC
TRBJ1-2,-,TRBV4-1,once,15,CASGPSIGLNYGYTF,TGCGCCAGCGGCCCGTCCATCGGACTCAACTATGGCTACACCTTC
TRBJ2-3,TRBD1,TRBV30,-,16,CAWSVQGQGVTDKQYF,TGCGCCTGGAGTGTACAAGGACAGGGAGTGACGGATAAGCAGTATTTT
TRBJ2-3,-,TRBV14,once,13,CASSLGWSDTQYF,TGTGCCAGCAGCCTAGGCTGGTCAGATACGCAGTATTTT
TRBJ2-1,TRBD2,TRBV11-2,-,15,CASSRRLAGWDEQFF,TGTGCCAGCAGCCGGAGACTAGCGGGATGGGATGAGCAGTTCTTC
TRBJ1-4,TRBD1,TRBV6-5,-,17,CASTTRTGGAYREKLFF,TGTGCCAGCACCACCCGAACAGGGGGCGCGTATCGAGAAAAACTGTTTTTC
TRBJ1-1,-,TRBV6-6,-,16,CASSYRLVSMNTEALF,TGTGCCAGCAGTTACAGGCTCGTCAGCATGAACACCGAAGCTTTGTTT
TRBJ2-5,-,TRBV6-2/TRBV6-3,once,14,CASSPIGVQETQYF,TGTGCCAGCAGTCCTATAGGAGTCCAAGAGACCCAGTACTTC
TRBJ2-4,-,TRBV29-1,-,13,CSVLGEAKDIQYF,TGCAGCGTTTTAGGGGAAGCCAAAGACATTCAGTACTTC
TRBJ2-1,-,TRBV9,-,14,CASSVATSSYEQFF,TGTGCCAGTAGCGTAGCAACTAGCAGCTATGAGCAGTTCTTC
TRBJ2-7,TRBD2,TRBV9,-,17,CASSVDGGGRGAYEQYF,TGTGCCAGCAGCGTAGACGGGGGGGGCAGGGGAGCCTACGAGCAGTACTTC
TRBJ2-1,-,TRBV5-8,-,15,CASSTSVMGGYEQFF,TGTGCCAGCAGCACCTCAGTAATGGGAGGCTATGAGCAATTCTTC
TRBJ2-1,TRBD2,TRBV14,-,17,CATSQYLRTSGRNEQFF,TGTGCCACCAGCCAATATCTCCGGACTAGCGGGAGAAATGAGCAGTTCTTC